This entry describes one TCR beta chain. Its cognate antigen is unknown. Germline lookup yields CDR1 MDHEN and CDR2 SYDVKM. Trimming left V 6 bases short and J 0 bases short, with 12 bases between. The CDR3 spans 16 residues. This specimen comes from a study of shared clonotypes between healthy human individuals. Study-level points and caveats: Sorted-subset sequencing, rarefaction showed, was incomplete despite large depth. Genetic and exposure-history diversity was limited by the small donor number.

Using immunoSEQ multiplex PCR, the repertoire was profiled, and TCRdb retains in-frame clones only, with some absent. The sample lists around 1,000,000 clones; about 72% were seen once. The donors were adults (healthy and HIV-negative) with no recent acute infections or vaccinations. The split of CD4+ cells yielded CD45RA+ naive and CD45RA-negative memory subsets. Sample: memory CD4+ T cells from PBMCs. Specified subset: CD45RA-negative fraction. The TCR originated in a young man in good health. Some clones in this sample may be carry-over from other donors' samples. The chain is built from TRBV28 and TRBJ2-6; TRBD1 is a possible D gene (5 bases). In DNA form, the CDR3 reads TGTGCCAGCAGGACCTCAACAGGCTCTGGGGCCAACGTCCTGACTTTC. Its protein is CASRTSTGSGANVLTF.